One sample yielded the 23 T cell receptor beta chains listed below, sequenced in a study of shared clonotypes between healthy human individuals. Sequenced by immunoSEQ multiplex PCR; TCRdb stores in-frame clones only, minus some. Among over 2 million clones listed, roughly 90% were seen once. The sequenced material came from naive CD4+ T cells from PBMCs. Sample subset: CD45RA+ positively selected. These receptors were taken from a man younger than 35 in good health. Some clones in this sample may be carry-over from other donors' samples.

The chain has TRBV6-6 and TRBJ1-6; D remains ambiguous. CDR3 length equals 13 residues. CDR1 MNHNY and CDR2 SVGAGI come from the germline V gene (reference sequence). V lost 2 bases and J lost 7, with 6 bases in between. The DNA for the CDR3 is TGTGCCAGCAGTTACCTCGACAATTCACCCCTCCACTTT. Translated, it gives CASSYLDNSPLHF.

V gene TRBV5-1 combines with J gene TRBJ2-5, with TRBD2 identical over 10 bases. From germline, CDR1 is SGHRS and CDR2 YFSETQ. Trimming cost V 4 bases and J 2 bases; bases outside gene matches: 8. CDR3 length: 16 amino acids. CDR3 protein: CASSPLPGLAQETQYF. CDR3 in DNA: TGCGCCAGCAGCCCTCTGCCGGGACTAGCGCAAGAGACCCAGTACTTC.

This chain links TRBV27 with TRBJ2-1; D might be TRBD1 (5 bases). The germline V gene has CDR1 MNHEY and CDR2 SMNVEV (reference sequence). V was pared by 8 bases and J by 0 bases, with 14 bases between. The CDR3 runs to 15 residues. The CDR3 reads CASAGSRSSYNEQFF. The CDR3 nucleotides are TGTGCCAGCGCAGGGTCAAGGAGCTCCTACAATGAGCAGTTCTTC.

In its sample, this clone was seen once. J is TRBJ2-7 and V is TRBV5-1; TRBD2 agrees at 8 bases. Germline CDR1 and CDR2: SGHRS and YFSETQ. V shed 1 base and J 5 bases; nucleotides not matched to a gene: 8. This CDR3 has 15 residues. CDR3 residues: CASSLKRELYDEQYF. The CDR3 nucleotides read TGCGCCAGCAGCTTGAAGCGGGAGCTATACGACGAGCAGTACTTC.

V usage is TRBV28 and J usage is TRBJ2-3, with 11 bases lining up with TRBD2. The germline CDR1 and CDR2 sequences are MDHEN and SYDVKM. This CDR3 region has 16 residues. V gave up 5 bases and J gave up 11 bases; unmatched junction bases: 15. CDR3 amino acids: CASSPTGTSGRGGQYF. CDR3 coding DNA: TGTGCCAGCAGTCCGACCGGGACTAGCGGAAGGGGTGGGCAGTATTTT.

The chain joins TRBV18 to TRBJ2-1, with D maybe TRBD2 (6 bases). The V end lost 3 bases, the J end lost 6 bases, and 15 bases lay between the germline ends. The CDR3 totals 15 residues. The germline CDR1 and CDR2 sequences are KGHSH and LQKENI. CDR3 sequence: CASSPAGPASNEQFF. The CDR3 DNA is TGTGCCAGCTCACCTGCGGGACCAGCCAGCAATGAGCAGTTCTTC. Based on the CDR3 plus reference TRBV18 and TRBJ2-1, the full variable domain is NAGVMQNPRHLVRRRGQEARLRCSPMKGHSHVYWYRQLPEEGLKFMVYLQKENIIDESGMPKERFSAEFPKEGPSILRIQQVVRGDSAAYFCASSPAGPASNEQFFGPGTRLTVL.

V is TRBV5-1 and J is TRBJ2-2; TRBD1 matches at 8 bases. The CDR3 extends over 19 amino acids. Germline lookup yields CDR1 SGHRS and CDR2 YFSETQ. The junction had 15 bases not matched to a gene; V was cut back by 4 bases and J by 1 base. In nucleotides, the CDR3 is TGCGCCAGCAGCAGAGGACAGGGAGAGAGGACTGGGAACACCGGGGAGCTGTTTTTT. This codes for CASSRGQGERTGNTGELFF.

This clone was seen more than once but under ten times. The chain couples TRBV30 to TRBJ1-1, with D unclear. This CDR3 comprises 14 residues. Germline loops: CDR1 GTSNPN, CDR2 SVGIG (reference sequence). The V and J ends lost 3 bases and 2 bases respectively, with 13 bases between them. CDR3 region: CAWSPRRVNTEAFF. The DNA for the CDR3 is TGTGCCTGGAGCCCGCGGAGGGTAAACACTGAAGCTTTCTTT.

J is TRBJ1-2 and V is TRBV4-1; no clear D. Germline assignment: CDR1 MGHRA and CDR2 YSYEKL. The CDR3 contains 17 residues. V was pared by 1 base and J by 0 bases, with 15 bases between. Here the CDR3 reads CASSQGQGNRPNYGYTF. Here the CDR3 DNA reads TGCGCCAGCAGCCAAGGACAAGGAAATCGACCTAACTATGGCTACACCTTC.

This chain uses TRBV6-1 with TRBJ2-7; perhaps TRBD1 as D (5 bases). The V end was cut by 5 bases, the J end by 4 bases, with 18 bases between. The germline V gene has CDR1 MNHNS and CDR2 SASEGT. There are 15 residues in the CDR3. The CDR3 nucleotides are TGTGCCAGCAGTATCAGGGAACGGCCCGGGTACGAGCAGTACTTC. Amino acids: CASSIRERPGYEQYF.

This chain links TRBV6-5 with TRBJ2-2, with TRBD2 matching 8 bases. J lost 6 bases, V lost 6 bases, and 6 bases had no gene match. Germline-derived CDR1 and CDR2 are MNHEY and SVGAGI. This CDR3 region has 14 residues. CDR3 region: CASRVIAGSGELFF. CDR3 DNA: TGTGCCAGCAGGGTAATAGCGGGATCCGGGGAGCTGTTTTTT.

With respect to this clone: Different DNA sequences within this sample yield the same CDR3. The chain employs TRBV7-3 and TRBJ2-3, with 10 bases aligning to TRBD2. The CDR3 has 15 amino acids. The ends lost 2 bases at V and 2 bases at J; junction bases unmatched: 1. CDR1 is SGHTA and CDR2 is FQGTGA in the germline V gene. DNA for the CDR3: TGTGCCAGCAGCTTACTAGCGGGGGACACAGATACGCAGTATTTT. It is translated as CASSLLAGDTDTQYF.

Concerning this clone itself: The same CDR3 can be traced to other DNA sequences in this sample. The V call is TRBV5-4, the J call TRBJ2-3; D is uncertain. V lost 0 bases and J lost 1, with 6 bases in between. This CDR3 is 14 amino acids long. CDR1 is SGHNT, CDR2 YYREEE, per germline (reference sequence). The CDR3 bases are TGTGCCAGCAGCTTGGACCCTGGCACAGATACGCAGTATTTT. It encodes CASSLDPGTDTQYF.

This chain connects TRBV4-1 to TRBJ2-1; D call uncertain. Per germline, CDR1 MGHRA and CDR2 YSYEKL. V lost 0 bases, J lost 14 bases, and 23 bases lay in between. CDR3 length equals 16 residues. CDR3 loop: CASSQDPRPSDLAEFF. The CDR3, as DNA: TGCGCCAGCAGCCAAGATCCAAGACCCTCCGACCTTGCCGAGTTCTTC.

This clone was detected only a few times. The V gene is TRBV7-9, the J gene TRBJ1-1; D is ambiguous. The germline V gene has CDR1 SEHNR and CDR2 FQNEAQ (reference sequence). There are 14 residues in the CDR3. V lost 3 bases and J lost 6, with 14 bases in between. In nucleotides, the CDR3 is TGTGCCAGCAGCTTGACACTAGTAGGAGCTGAAGCTTTCTTT. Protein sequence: CASSLTLVGAEAFF.

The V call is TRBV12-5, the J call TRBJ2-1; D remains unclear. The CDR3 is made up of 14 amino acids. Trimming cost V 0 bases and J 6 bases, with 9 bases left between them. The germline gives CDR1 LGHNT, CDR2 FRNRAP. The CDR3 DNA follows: TGTGCTAGTGGTTTGGTAGGCCAACCCAATGAGCAGTTCTTC. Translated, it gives CASGLVGQPNEQFF.

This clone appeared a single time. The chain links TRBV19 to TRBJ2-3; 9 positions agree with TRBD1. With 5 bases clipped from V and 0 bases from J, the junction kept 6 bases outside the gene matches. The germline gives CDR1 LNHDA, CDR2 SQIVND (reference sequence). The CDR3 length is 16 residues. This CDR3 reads CASSLTGGASTDTQYF. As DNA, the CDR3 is TGTGCCAGTAGTTTGACAGGGGGGGCAAGCACAGATACGCAGTATTTT.

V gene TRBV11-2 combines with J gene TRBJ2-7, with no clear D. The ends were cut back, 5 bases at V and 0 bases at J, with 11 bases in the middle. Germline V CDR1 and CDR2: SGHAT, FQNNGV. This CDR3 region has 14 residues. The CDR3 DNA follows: TGTGCCAGCAGCACCGACCCCAGCTCCTACGAGCAGTACTTC. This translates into CASSTDPSSYEQYF. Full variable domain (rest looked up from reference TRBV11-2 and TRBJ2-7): EAGVAQSPRYKIIEKRQSVAFWCNPISGHATLYWYQQILGQGPKLLIQFQNNGVVDDSQLPKDRFSAERLKGVDSTLKIQPAKLEDSAVYLCASSTDPSSYEQYFGPGTRLTVT.

This CDR3 reads CASSQAGQDFWNEQFF. CDR3 sequence (DNA): TGCGCCAGCAGCCAAGCTGGCCAGGACTTTTGGAATGAGCAGTTCTTC. The chain recombines TRBV4-1 with TRBJ2-1; D is perhaps TRBD2 (5 bases). From germline, CDR1 is MGHRA and CDR2 YSYEKL. There are 16 residues in the CDR3. The germline V and J ends were trimmed by 1 base and 7 bases, with 17 bases remaining between them.

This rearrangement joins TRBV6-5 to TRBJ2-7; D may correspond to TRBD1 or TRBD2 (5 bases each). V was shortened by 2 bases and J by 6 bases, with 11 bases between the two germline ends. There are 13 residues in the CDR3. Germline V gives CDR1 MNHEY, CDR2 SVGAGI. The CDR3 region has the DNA TGTGCCAGCAGTTACCCCGGGACGGGCGAGCAGTACTTC. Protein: CASSYPGTGEQYF.

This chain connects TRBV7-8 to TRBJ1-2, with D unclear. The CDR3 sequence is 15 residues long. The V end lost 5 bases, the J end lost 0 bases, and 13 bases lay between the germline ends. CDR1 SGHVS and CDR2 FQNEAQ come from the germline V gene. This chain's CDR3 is CASSPNLVANYGYTF. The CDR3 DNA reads TGTGCCAGCAGCCCTAATTTGGTAGCTAACTATGGCTACACCTTC. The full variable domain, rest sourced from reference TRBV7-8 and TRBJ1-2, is GAGVSQSPRYKVAKRGQDVALRCDPISGHVSLFWYQQALGQGPEFLTYFQNEAQLDKSGLPSDRFFAERPEGSVSTLKIQRTQQEDSAVYLCASSPNLVANYGYTFGSGTRLTVV.

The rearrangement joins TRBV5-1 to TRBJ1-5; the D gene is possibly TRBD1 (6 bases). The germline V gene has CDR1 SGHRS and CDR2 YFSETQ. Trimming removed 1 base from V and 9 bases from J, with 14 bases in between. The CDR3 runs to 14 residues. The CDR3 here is CASSLSEGGGPQHF. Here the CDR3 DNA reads TGCGCCAGCAGCTTGTCCGAGGGGGGCGGGCCCCAGCATTTT.

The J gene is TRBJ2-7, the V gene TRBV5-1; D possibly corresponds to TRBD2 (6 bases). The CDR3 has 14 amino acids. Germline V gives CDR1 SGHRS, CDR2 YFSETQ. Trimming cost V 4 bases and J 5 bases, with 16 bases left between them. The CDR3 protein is CASSERDGSDEQYF. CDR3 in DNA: TGCGCCAGCAGCGAGAGGGACGGGAGCGACGAGCAGTACTTC.